These T cell receptor beta chains were read from a single sample in a study of T cells in Graves' hyperthyroidism and ophthalmopathy. TCRdb reprocessed the multiplex PCR reads with MiXCR, giving one entry per CDR3 protein. The table lists fewer than 400,000 distinct CDR3 sequences, approximately 14% of them singletons. The sequencing sample was made of blood. Every receptor here comes from a woman under 30 with Graves' hyperthyroidism that later progressed to Graves' ophthalmopathy. The CDR3 runs from the conserved cysteine through the conserved F or W. D genes are given only for firm matches.

cdr3_aa: CASSVAGQYSTGELFF; v_call: TRBV9; j_call: TRBJ2-2; d_call: .
cdr3_aa: CASSLYGGDSYEQYF; v_call: TRBV27; j_call: TRBJ2-7; d_call: .
cdr3_aa: CASSQEFDRGFGGQETQYF; v_call: TRBV14; j_call: TRBJ2-5; d_call: TRBD1
cdr3_aa: CASSFGNEKEQYF; v_call: TRBV7-2; j_call: TRBJ2-7; d_call: .
cdr3_aa: CASSQLGQNTEAFF; v_call: TRBV4-3; j_call: TRBJ1-1; d_call: .
cdr3_aa: CAASSGPSYEQYF; v_call: TRBV19; j_call: TRBJ2-7; d_call: TRBD2
cdr3_aa: CASTSAGTYNEQFF; v_call: TRBV12-3/TRBV12-4; j_call: TRBJ2-1; d_call: .
cdr3_aa: CAWSVRLGYNEQFF; v_call: TRBV30; j_call: TRBJ2-1; d_call: .
cdr3_aa: CASSQERDEQFF; v_call: TRBV5-1; j_call: TRBJ2-1; d_call: .
cdr3_aa: CATSERPGTSGSYEQYF; v_call: TRBV24-1; j_call: TRBJ2-7; d_call: TRBD2
cdr3_aa: CASSSRGDTQYF; v_call: TRBV28; j_call: TRBJ2-3; d_call: .
cdr3_aa: CASSYGVSTEAFF; v_call: TRBV6-2/TRBV6-3; j_call: TRBJ1-1; d_call: .
cdr3_aa: CASRQGAPTTEAFF; v_call: TRBV27; j_call: TRBJ1-1; d_call: TRBD1
cdr3_aa: CASSSGAGRIYEQYF; v_call: TRBV5-1; j_call: TRBJ2-7; d_call: .
cdr3_aa: CSVLRQGGEQYF; v_call: TRBV29-1; j_call: TRBJ2-7; d_call: .
cdr3_aa: CASSLAGNSYNEQFF; v_call: TRBV28; j_call: TRBJ2-1; d_call: .
cdr3_aa: CASSLDPSGNTIYF; v_call: TRBV12-3/TRBV12-4; j_call: TRBJ1-3; d_call: .
cdr3_aa: CASRSRLAGGTGELFF; v_call: TRBV28; j_call: TRBJ2-2; d_call: TRBD2
cdr3_aa: CASSPTPRQGNYEQYF; v_call: TRBV5-8; j_call: TRBJ2-7; d_call: TRBD1
cdr3_aa: CASSSAPGGGGTDTQYF; v_call: TRBV5-1; j_call: TRBJ2-3; d_call: TRBD1
cdr3_aa: CSARDSHSYNEQFF; v_call: TRBV20-1; j_call: TRBJ2-1; d_call: .
cdr3_aa: CASSESVGGSWKFF; v_call: TRBV9; j_call: TRBJ2-1; d_call: TRBD2
cdr3_aa: CSASTGLTSTDTQYF; v_call: TRBV20-1; j_call: TRBJ2-3; d_call: .
cdr3_aa: CASSYGRELPDTQYF; v_call: TRBV6-2/TRBV6-3; j_call: TRBJ2-3; d_call: .
cdr3_aa: CASSSPREAYEQYF; v_call: TRBV27; j_call: TRBJ2-7; d_call: TRBD2
cdr3_aa: CASSRQGRNYGYTF; v_call: TRBV18; j_call: TRBJ1-2; d_call: TRBD1
cdr3_aa: CSALAGELPDTQYF; v_call: TRBV20-1; j_call: TRBJ2-3; d_call: TRBD2
cdr3_aa: CASSTPPGTGQETQYF; v_call: TRBV9; j_call: TRBJ2-5; d_call: .
cdr3_aa: CASRTGTDWRGELFF; v_call: TRBV5-4; j_call: TRBJ2-2; d_call: .
cdr3_aa: CASSLTAGGVLNEQFF; v_call: TRBV6-2/TRBV6-3; j_call: TRBJ2-1; d_call: TRBD2
cdr3_aa: CSAREGGTEAFF; v_call: TRBV20-1; j_call: TRBJ1-1; d_call: .
cdr3_aa: CASSYGMPYEQYF; v_call: TRBV11-2; j_call: TRBJ2-7; d_call: .
cdr3_aa: CASSLASGRETQYF; v_call: TRBV7-2; j_call: TRBJ2-5; d_call: TRBD2
cdr3_aa: CSVEGRTGNTEAFF; v_call: TRBV29-1; j_call: TRBJ1-1; d_call: TRBD1
cdr3_aa: CASSKNPGGMFSREAFF; v_call: TRBV2; j_call: TRBJ1-1; d_call: TRBD1
cdr3_aa: CASGSLQRSSYNEQFF; v_call: TRBV7-9; j_call: TRBJ2-1; d_call: .
cdr3_aa: CAWRVREEPLHF; v_call: TRBV30; j_call: TRBJ1-6; d_call: .
cdr3_aa: CASSLEGRVTEAFF; v_call: TRBV7-9; j_call: TRBJ1-1; d_call: .
cdr3_aa: CASSQGGQGSVEKLFF; v_call: TRBV14; j_call: TRBJ1-4; d_call: TRBD1
cdr3_aa: CASLTAINTEAFF; v_call: TRBV28; j_call: TRBJ1-1; d_call: .
cdr3_aa: CASSFTGGRGYGYTF; v_call: TRBV2; j_call: TRBJ1-2; d_call: TRBD1
cdr3_aa: CASSPRGVGGIVLSYEQYF; v_call: TRBV7-2; j_call: TRBJ2-7; d_call: .
cdr3_aa: CSAINGRAYEQYF; v_call: TRBV20-1; j_call: TRBJ2-7; d_call: TRBD2
cdr3_aa: CASRAGTGFHEQYF; v_call: TRBV5-1; j_call: TRBJ2-7; d_call: TRBD1
cdr3_aa: CASRSGSLSYNEQFF; v_call: TRBV6-1; j_call: TRBJ2-1; d_call: TRBD2